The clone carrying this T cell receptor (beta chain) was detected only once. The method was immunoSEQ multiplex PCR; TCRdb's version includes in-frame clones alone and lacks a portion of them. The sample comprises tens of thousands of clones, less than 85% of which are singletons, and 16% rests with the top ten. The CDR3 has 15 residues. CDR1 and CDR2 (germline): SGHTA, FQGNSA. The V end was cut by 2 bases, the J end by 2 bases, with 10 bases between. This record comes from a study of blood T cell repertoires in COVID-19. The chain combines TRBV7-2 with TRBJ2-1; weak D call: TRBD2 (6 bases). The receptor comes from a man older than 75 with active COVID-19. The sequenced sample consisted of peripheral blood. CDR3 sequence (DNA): TGTGCCAGCAGCTTACAGGGACTCACCTACAATGAGCAGTTCTTC. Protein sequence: CASSLQGLTYNEQFF.